This entry lists 24 T cell receptor beta chains sequenced from one sample in a study of CD8 T cells in Susac syndrome. Random hexamers were used to reverse transcribe the RNA input (roughly 0.5 to 1 ug). TCRdb analysed the immunoSEQ multiplex PCR reads with MiXCR anew, one entry per CDR3 protein. The table records approximately 210,000 distinct CDR3 sequences, about 95% of them present only once. The specimen sequenced was CD4+ T cells from PBMCs. These receptors were collected from a human donor with multiple sclerosis.

V usage is TRBV25-1 and J usage is TRBJ1-5; D gene unclear. V was clipped by 2 bases and J by 0 bases, with 8 bases between them. The CDR3 extends over 15 amino acids. Germline loops: CDR1 MGHDK, CDR2 SYGVNS. The CDR3 reads CASSEPSYSNQPQHF. CDR3 bases: TGTGCCAGCAGTGAACCGTCATATAGCAATCAGCCCCAGCATTTT.

The genes are TRBV29-1 and TRBJ2-7, with D hard to call. CDR3 size: 11 residues. The germline gives CDR1 SQVTM, CDR2 ANQGSEA. Trimming shortened V by 4 bases and J by 2 bases, and 6 bases separated the two germline ends. Here the CDR3 DNA reads TGCAGCGTTGGACGGACCTACGAGCAGTACTTC. Translating gives CSVGRTYEQYF.

The chain employs TRBV7-2 and TRBJ1-2, with D possibly being TRBD1 (6 bases). CDR1 SGHTA and CDR2 FQGNSA come from the germline V gene. V lost 2 bases to trimming and J lost 7 bases, with 11 bases between them. This CDR3 has 13 residues. This CDR3 reads CASSLLGGGGYTF. In DNA form, the CDR3 reads TGTGCCAGCAGCTTATTAGGGGGTGGTGGCTACACCTTC. The complete variable domain, with remaining parts taken from reference TRBV7-2 and TRBJ1-2, reads GAGVSQSPSNKVTEKGKDVELRCDPISGHTALYWYRQSLGQGLEFLIYFQGNSAPDKSGLPSDRFSAERTGGSVSTLTIQRTQQEDSAVYLCASSLLGGGGYTFGSGTRLTVV.

This clonotype was seen only once. The CDR3 loop reads CAWSVLRNTEAFF. The CDR3 DNA reads as TGTGCCTGGAGTGTACTCCGGAACACTGAAGCTTTCTTT. The chain recombines TRBV30 with TRBJ1-1; the D is unclear. V was shortened by 0 bases and J by 1 base, with 6 bases between the two germline ends. Germline CDR1 reads GTSNPN; CDR2 reads SVGIG (reference sequence). This CDR3 has 13 amino acids.

V usage is TRBV10-3 and J usage is TRBJ2-7; D is undetermined. V shed 3 bases and J shed 1 base, with 13 bases lying between them. Germline values: CDR1 ENHRY, CDR2 SYGVKD. This CDR3 has 15 amino acids. The CDR3: CAISEGWGFSYEQYF. The DNA for the CDR3 is TGTGCCATCAGTGAAGGCTGGGGATTTTCCTACGAGCAGTACTTC.

The chain links TRBV27 to TRBJ1-6; no clear D gene. The CDR3 consists of 13 residues. V lost 0 bases to trimming and J lost 10 bases, with 7 bases between them. CDR1 and CDR2 from the germline V gene are MNHEY and SMNVEV (reference sequence). This chain's CDR3 is CASSLSRVSPLHF. CDR3 DNA: TGTGCCAGCAGTTTATCAAGGGTATCACCCCTCCACTTT.

This sequence joins TRBV2 and TRBJ1-6; the D is unclear. The CDR3 contains 14 residues. The germline V and J ends were trimmed by 3 bases and 8 bases, with 11 bases remaining between them. Looked up from germline, CDR1 is SNHLY and CDR2 is FYNNEI. The CDR3 here is CASSDSVHHSPLHF. In DNA form, the CDR3 reads TGTGCCAGCAGTGACTCGGTTCATCATTCACCCCTCCACTTT.

This chain connects TRBV3-1 to TRBJ2-2, with 7 bases identical to TRBD1. The J segment lost 0 bases and the V segment lost 5 bases, leaving 3 bases of the junction unmatched. The CDR3 loop spans 15 amino acids. The germline CDR1 and CDR2 sequences are LGHDT and YNNKEL (reference sequence). The CDR3: CASSWDSSNTGELFF. CDR3 in DNA: TGTGCCAGCAGCTGGGACAGCTCGAACACCGGGGAGCTGTTTTTT.

The chain uses TRBV4-1 and TRBJ1-1; no clear D gene. Trimming left V 3 bases short and J 3 bases short, with 11 bases between. The CDR3 runs to 14 residues. The germline V gene has CDR1 MGHRA and CDR2 YSYEKL. The CDR3 nucleotides read TGCGCCAGCAGCCACGCCGGAGAGTACACTGAAGCTTTCTTT. It encodes CASSHAGEYTEAFF.

The genes are TRBV25-1 and TRBJ1-1; 7 bases match TRBD1. Trimming took 8 bases from V and 4 from J; bases not matched to a gene: 7. This CDR3 region has 13 residues. From germline, CDR1 is MGHDK and CDR2 SYGVNS. The CDR3 region is CASSGQLGTEAFF. The CDR3 region has the DNA TGTGCCAGCTCGGGACAGCTTGGCACTGAAGCTTTCTTT.

This clonotype was seen only once. This chain connects TRBV7-8 to TRBJ1-6; D not resolved. Germline-derived CDR1 and CDR2 are SGHVS and FQNEAQ. The CDR3 has 15 residues. The V end was cut by 1 base, the J end by 7 bases, with 11 bases between. CDR3 in amino acids: CASSLGPGSNSPLHF. DNA of the CDR3: TGTGCCAGCAGCTTAGGGCCGGGATCCAATTCACCCCTCCACTTT.

The chain is built from TRBV30 and TRBJ2-5; D remains unclear. Per the germline V gene, CDR1 is GTSNPN and CDR2 is SVGIG (reference sequence). The CDR3 sequence is 14 residues long. V lost 4 bases, J lost 5 bases, and 17 bases lay in between. CDR3 sequence reads: CAWTRTYAGETQYF. CDR3 coding DNA: TGTGCCTGGACGAGGACCTACGCTGGTGAGACCCAGTACTTC.

This chain connects TRBV7-8 to TRBJ2-3, with D maybe TRBD2 (5 bases). The CDR3 totals 15 residues. V was trimmed by 5 bases and J by 0 bases, leaving 12 bases between them. From germline, CDR1 is SGHVS and CDR2 FQNEAQ. The CDR3 loop reads CASSERRLSTDTQYF. The CDR3 DNA follows: TGTGCCAGCAGCGAGAGGAGGCTTAGCACAGATACGCAGTATTTT.

The rearrangement links TRBV20-1 to TRBJ1-1, with a tentative D call TRBD1 (5 bases). V lost 0 bases to trimming and J lost 11 bases, with 7 bases between them. Germline CDR1 and CDR2: DFQATT and SNEGSKA (reference sequence). The CDR3 has 10 residues. CDR3 in amino acids: CSARDRVAFF. In DNA form, the CDR3 reads TGCAGTGCTAGAGACAGGGTCGCTTTCTTT.

The chain carries TRBV2 and TRBJ1-2; D unclear. Between the trimmed V and J ends, which lost 3 bases and 0 bases, there was a span of 8 bases. CDR1 and CDR2 from the germline V gene are SNHLY and FYNNEI. This CDR3 is 14 amino acids long. The CDR3 bases are TGTGCCAGCAGTGACCGGACCTCTAACTATGGCTACACCTTC. Translation: CASSDRTSNYGYTF.

J is TRBJ2-3 and V is TRBV27, with a weak D call TRBD2 (6 bases). This CDR3 contains 17 residues. Trimming removed 3 bases at V and 2 bases at J, with 18 bases between. Germline values: CDR1 MNHEY, CDR2 SMNVEV (reference sequence). This chain's CDR3 is CASSFYPGRGLTDTQYF. The CDR3 region has the DNA TGTGCCAGCAGTTTTTATCCGGGAAGGGGACTCACAGATACGCAGTATTTT.

This clonotype was counted once. The V gene is TRBV5-1, the J gene TRBJ1-6, with D uncertain. CDR3 size: 14 residues. V was trimmed by 2 bases and J by 9 bases, leaving 12 bases between them. Germline values: CDR1 SGHRS, CDR2 YFSETQ. DNA for the CDR3: TGCGCCAGCAGCTTCGGGCTGGAGGGTTCACCCCTCCACTTT. Translating gives CASSFGLEGSPLHF.

The gene calls are TRBV6-2 or TRBV6-3 and TRBJ2-1; 11 nucleotides match TRBD2. The CDR3 sequence is 16 residues long. CDR1 is MNHEY, CDR2 SVGEGT, per germline. The J segment lost 0 bases and the V segment lost 5 bases, leaving 3 bases of the junction unmatched. CDR3 nucleotides: TGTGCCAGCAGTATAGGACTAGCGGGCTCCTACAATGAGCAGTTCTTC. It codes for CASSIGLAGSYNEQFF.

This rearrangement joins TRBV20-1 to TRBJ2-5; possible D gene TRBD2, 5 bases. The length of the CDR3 is 13 residues. V shed 2 bases and J shed 2 bases, with 9 bases lying between them. Germline assignment: CDR1 DFQATT and CDR2 SNEGSKA (reference sequence). CDR3: CSARQDWQETQYF. The CDR3 DNA is TGCAGTGCTAGACAGGACTGGCAAGAGACCCAGTACTTC.

This chain uses TRBV29-1 with TRBJ2-7, with D possibly called TRBD1 or TRBD2 (5 bases each). The CDR3 consists of 12 residues. CDR1 and CDR2 from the germline V gene are SQVTM and ANQGSEA. The germline V and J ends were trimmed by 7 bases and 7 bases, with 17 bases remaining between them. CDR3 in amino acids: CSATGAPGEQYF. In DNA form, the CDR3 reads TGCAGCGCGACCGGGGCCCCTGGGGAGCAGTACTTC.

CDR3 nucleotides: TGCGCCAGCAGCCAAGGGCCTACCGCCGAGCAGTACTTC. It is translated as CASSQGPTAEQYF. This chain uses TRBV4-1 with TRBJ2-7; unclear D gene. The CDR3 totals 13 residues. Germline V gene lookup returns CDR1 MGHRA and CDR2 YSYEKL. Trimming left V 1 base short and J 6 bases short, with 10 bases between.

The V and J genes are TRBV12-3 or TRBV12-4 and TRBJ1-1; D not resolved. The CDR3 extends over 11 amino acids. The germline V and J ends were trimmed by 7 bases and 0 bases, with 3 bases remaining between them. CDR3 coding DNA: TGTGCCAGCATCATGAACACTGAAGCTTTCTTT. Its protein product is CASIMNTEAFF.

This chain connects TRBV5-1 to TRBJ2-7; TRBD1 might be the D (5 bases). The CDR3 totals 13 residues. V lost 0 bases and J 3 bases, leaving 7 bases between the germline ends. CDR1 and CDR2 (germline): SGHRS, YFSETQ. In nucleotides, the CDR3 is TGCGCCAGCAGCTTGGACAGGAGCTACGAGCAGTACTTC. It translates to CASSLDRSYEQYF.

The chain carries TRBV12-5 and TRBJ2-5; D is unclear. Trimming took off 6 bases at V and 5 bases at J, with 13 bases between the two ends. There are 13 residues in the CDR3. CDR1 is LGHNT, CDR2 FRNRAP, per germline. The CDR3 DNA is TGTGCTAGTGGACCCGGGCCTTCGGAGACCCAGTACTTC. Its translation is CASGPGPSETQYF.